Listed below are T cell receptor beta chains from one sample, sequenced in a study of OX40 agonist ivuxolimab in advanced cancers. Assay used: immunoSEQ multiplex PCR; TCRdb lists only in-frame clones, some missing. Altogether fewer than 85,000 clones are present, 80% to 95% being singletons, with the ten largest covering approximately 0.43%. Sequences were derived from CD4+ or CD8+ T cells sorted from blood, sampled in a trial of the OX40 agonist ivuxolimab. These receptors originate from an adult with an advanced solid tumor such as melanoma, head and neck, liver or kidney cancer. Both conserved end residues are part of each CDR3. A D gene is named only where the DNA matches it firmly. A row's size may be missing; if present it is once, few, many or a size class.

V gene	J gene	D gene	clone size	CDR3 protein	CDR3 DNA
TRBV5-6	TRBJ1-2	-	-	CASTKRSGYGYTF	TGTGCCAGCACGAAGAGAAGCGGTTATGGCTACACCTTC
TRBV5-4	TRBJ2-3	-	-	CASSLTRGVRTDTQYF	TGTGCCAGCAGTCTCACTAGAGGGGTAAGAACAGATACGCAGTATTTT
TRBV29-1	TRBJ2-2	-	-	CSVANAGELFF	TGCAGCGTTGCTAATGCTGGGGAGCTGTTTTTT
TRBV2	TRBJ1-2	-	-	CASTTRGANYGYTF	TGTGCCAGCACCACCCGGGGGGCCAACTATGGCTACACCTTC
TRBV28	TRBJ2-7	TRBD2	-	CASRSSGRARDYEQYF	TGTGCCAGCCGGTCTAGCGGGAGGGCGAGGGACTACGAGCAGTACTTC
TRBV6-5	TRBJ2-4	-	-	CASSYGQLAKNIQYF	TGTGCCAGCAGTTACGGGCAGCTAGCCAAAAACATTCAGTACTTC
TRBV19	TRBJ1-1	-	-	CASSITGLNTEAFF	TGTGCCAGTAGTATTACAGGTTTGAACACTGAAGCTTTCTTT
TRBV19	TRBJ2-5	TRBD1	-	CASSIGGTGGETQYF	TGTGCCAGTAGTATTGGAGGGACAGGGGGAGAGACCCAGTACTTC
TRBV7-2	TRBJ2-5	-	-	CASSAGTRAGTQYF	TGTGCCAGCAGCGCGGGGACCCGAGCGGGGACCCAGTACTTC
TRBV10-3	TRBJ2-3	TRBD2	-	CAIRRGGRETDTQYF	TGTGCCATCCGCCGGGGCGGGAGGGAGACGGATACGCAGTATTTT
TRBV5-5	TRBJ1-1	-	-	CASSLGRTEAFF	TGTGCCAGCAGCTTGGGGAGAACTGAAGCTTTCTTT
TRBV4-3	TRBJ2-3	TRBD2	-	CASSYGTSGGAPPTDTQYF	TGCGCCAGCAGCTACGGGACTAGCGGGGGGGCCCCCCCCACAGATACGCAGTATTTT
TRBV19	TRBJ2-1	-	-	CASSTDRSPLVEQFF	TGTGCCAGTAGTACAGACCGGAGCCCTCTCGTAGAGCAGTTCTTC
TRBV11-3	TRBJ2-3	-	-	CASSTSRGSTDTQYF	TGTGCCAGCAGCACCAGCCGCGGTAGCACAGATACGCAGTATTTT
TRBV6-4	TRBJ2-1	-	once	CATRADPSSANEQFF	TGTGCCACCCGGGCCGACCCCTCCTCGGCCAATGAGCAGTTCTTC
TRBV7-6	TRBJ2-5	-	-	CASSLGSGLETQYF	TGTGCCAGCAGCTTAGGGTCAGGGTTGGAGACCCAGTACTTC
TRBV19	TRBJ1-2	TRBD1	-	CASSTRGPYGYTF	TGTGCCAGTAGTACGAGGGGGCCCTATGGCTACACCTTC
TRBV6-1	TRBJ1-2	-	-	CASSKGRNGGGYTF	TGTGCCAGCAGCAAGGGCCGTAACGGAGGCGGCTACACCTTC
TRBV11-3	TRBJ2-3	-	-	CASSSETGWGPDTQYF	TGTGCCAGCAGCTCGGAGACGGGGTGGGGTCCAGATACGCAGTATTTT
TRBV5-6	TRBJ2-1	-	-	CASSLAVGSYNEQFF	TGTGCCAGCAGCTTGGCTGTAGGAAGCTACAATGAGCAGTTCTTC
TRBV7-9	TRBJ2-7	-	-	CASSTPGGASYEQYF	TGTGCCAGCAGCACCCCAGGGGGGGCCTCCTACGAGCAGTACTTC
TRBV7-2	TRBJ2-2	-	-	CASSLAARDTGELFF	TGTGCCAGCAGCTTAGCAGCCAGGGACACCGGGGAGCTGTTTTTT
TRBV5-1	TRBJ1-2	TRBD1	-	CASSLPGGSNYGYTF	TGCGCCAGCAGCTTACCAGGGGGATCTAACTATGGCTACACCTTC
TRBV18	TRBJ1-3	-	-	CASSPIPPGKRNTIYF	TGTGCCAGCTCACCTATCCCCCCAGGGAAGCGAAACACCATATATTTT
TRBV29-1	TRBJ2-7	-	-	CSVVDSSYEQYF	TGCAGCGTTGTTGACAGTTCCTACGAGCAGTACTTC
TRBV7-6	TRBJ2-3	-	-	CASSLGTSDTQYF	TGTGCCAGCAGCTTAGGGACCTCAGATACGCAGTATTTT
TRBV19	TRBJ2-5	-	-	CASSNGPGRETQYF	TGTGCCAGTAGTAACGGCCCGGGAAGGGAGACCCAGTACTTC
TRBV5-1	TRBJ1-4	TRBD1	-	CASAPQGGGEKLFF	TGCGCCAGCGCACCACAGGGGGGAGGAGAAAAACTGTTTTTT
TRBV2	TRBJ1-1	-	-	CASSELGMTFSVEAFF	TGTGCCAGCAGTGAATTGGGGATGACCTTTTCCGTTGAAGCTTTCTTT
TRBV19	TRBJ1-1	-	-	CASSIGAGGAEAFF	TGTGCCAGTAGTATCGGGGCGGGTGGGGCTGAAGCTTTCTTT
TRBV13	TRBJ2-1	TRBD2	-	CASNLAGGDNEQFF	TGTGCCAGCAACCTAGCGGGGGGTGACAATGAGCAGTTCTTC
TRBV7-2	TRBJ2-7	-	-	CASSRRGNEQYF	TGTGCCAGCAGCCGACGGGGAAACGAGCAGTACTTC
TRBV4-2	TRBJ2-5	-	-	CASSPRQGGETQYF	TGTGCCAGCAGCCCGAGACAGGGAGGAGAGACCCAGTACTTC
TRBV5-1	TRBJ2-5	-	-	CASSFLLETQYF	TGCGCCAGCAGTTTCCTGCTAGAGACCCAGTACTTC
TRBV4-2	TRBJ2-1	-	-	CASSLRNEQFF	TGTGCCAGCAGCTTGCGGAATGAGCAGTTCTTC
TRBV7-9	TRBJ2-5	-	-	CASSLWVRGRETQYF	TGTGCCAGCAGCTTATGGGTCCGAGGGCGGGAGACCCAGTACTTC
TRBV19	TRBJ1-1	TRBD1	-	CASSDRVGRNTEAFF	TGTGCCAGTAGCGACAGGGTGGGGCGGAACACTGAAGCTTTCTTT
TRBV19	TRBJ2-5	-	-	CASSIARVSETQYF	TGTGCCAGTAGTATAGCCAGGGTATCAGAGACCCAGTACTTC
TRBV28	TRBJ1-1	-	-	CASSLTEVNTEAFF	TGTGCCAGCAGTTTAACGGAAGTAAACACTGAAGCTTTCTTT
TRBV2	TRBJ2-3	-	once	CASHSDTDTQYF	TGTGCCAGCCATAGTGACACAGATACGCAGTATTTT
TRBV6-1	TRBJ2-6	TRBD1	-	CASSETRQGVTGGANVLTF	TGTGCCAGCAGTGAGACAAGACAGGGGGTCACAGGAGGGGCCAACGTCCTGACTTTC
TRBV19	TRBJ2-7	-	-	CASSIDLTGTQSYEQYF	TGTGCCAGTAGTATAGACTTGACGGGGACGCAATCCTACGAGCAGTACTTC
TRBV19	TRBJ1-3	-	once	CASSTWDRNTIYF	TGTGCCAGTAGTACCTGGGACAGAAACACCATATATTTT
TRBV7-2	TRBJ2-3	-	-	CASSLSSLGTDTQYF	TGTGCCAGCAGCCTAAGCTCCCTAGGCACAGATACGCAGTATTTT
TRBV5-1	TRBJ2-5	-	once	CASSLGTAGETQYF	TGCGCCAGCAGCCTCGGGACGGCTGGAGAGACCCAGTACTTC
TRBV29-1	TRBJ2-7	TRBD2	-	CSVEWYGTKIGEQYF	TGCAGCGTTGAATGGTACGGGACTAAAATTGGCGAGCAGTACTTC
TRBV4-1	TRBJ1-2	TRBD1	-	CASSQEARTGDYGYTF	TGCGCCAGCAGCCAAGAAGCGAGGACAGGGGACTATGGCTACACCTTC
TRBV5-1	TRBJ1-2	-	-	CASSLASDRPDNYGYTF	TGCGCCAGCAGCTTGGCGTCGGACAGACCGGATAACTATGGCTACACCTTC
TRBV30	TRBJ1-2	-	-	CAWGKQTNYGYTF	TGTGCCTGGGGGAAACAGACTAACTATGGCTACACCTTC
TRBV7-9	TRBJ2-5	TRBD1	-	CASSLGQAQETQYF	TGTGCCAGCAGCCTGGGACAGGCCCAAGAGACCCAGTACTTC